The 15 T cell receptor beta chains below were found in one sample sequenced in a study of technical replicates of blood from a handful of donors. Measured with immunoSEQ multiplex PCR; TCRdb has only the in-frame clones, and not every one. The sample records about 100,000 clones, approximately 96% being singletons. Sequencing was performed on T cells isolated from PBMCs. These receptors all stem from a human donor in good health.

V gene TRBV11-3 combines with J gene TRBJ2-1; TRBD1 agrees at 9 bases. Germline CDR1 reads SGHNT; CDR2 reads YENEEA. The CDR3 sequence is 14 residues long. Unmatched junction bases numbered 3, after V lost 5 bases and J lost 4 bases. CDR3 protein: CASSGTGNYNEQFF. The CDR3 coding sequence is TGTGCCAGCAGCGGGACAGGGAATTACAATGAGCAGTTCTTC.

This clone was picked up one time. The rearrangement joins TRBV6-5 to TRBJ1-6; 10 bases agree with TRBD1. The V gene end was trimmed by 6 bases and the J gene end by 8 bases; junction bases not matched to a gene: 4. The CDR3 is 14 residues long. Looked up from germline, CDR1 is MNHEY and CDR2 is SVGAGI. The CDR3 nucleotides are TGTGCCAGCAGCTCCGGGACAGGGGATTCACCCCTCCACTTT. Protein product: CASSSGTGDSPLHF.

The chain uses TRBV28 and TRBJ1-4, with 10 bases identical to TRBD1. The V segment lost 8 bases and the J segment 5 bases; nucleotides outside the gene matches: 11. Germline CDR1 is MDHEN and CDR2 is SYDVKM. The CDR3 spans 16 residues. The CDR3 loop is CASRGGVGQGNEKLFF. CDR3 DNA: TGTGCCAGCCGTGGTGGAGTGGGACAGGGGAATGAAAAACTGTTTTTT. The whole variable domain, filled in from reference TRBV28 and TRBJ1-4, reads DVKVTQSSRYLVKRTGEKVFLECVQDMDHENMFWYRQDPGLGLRLIYFSYDVKMKEKGDIPEGYSVSREKKERFSLILESASTNQTSMYLCASRGGVGQGNEKLFFGSGTQLSVL.

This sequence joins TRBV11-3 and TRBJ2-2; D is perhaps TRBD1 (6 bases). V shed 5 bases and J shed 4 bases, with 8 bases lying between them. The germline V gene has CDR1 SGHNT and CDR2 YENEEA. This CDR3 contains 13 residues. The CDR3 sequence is CASSRDTTGELFF. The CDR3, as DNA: TGTGCCAGCAGCCGGGACACCACCGGGGAGCTGTTTTTT. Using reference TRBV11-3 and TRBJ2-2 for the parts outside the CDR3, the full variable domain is EAGVVQSPRYKIIEKKQPVAFWCNPISGHNTLYWYLQNLGQGPELLIRYENEEAVDDSQLPKDRFSAERLKGVDSTLKIQPAELGDSAVYLCASSRDTTGELFFGEGSRLTVL.

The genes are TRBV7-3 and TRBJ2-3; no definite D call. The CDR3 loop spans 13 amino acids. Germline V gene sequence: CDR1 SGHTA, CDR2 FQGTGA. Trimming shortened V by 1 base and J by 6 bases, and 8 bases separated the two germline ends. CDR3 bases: TGTGCCAGCAGCTTAAGAGATGTGGATACGCAGTATTTT. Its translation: CASSLRDVDTQYF.

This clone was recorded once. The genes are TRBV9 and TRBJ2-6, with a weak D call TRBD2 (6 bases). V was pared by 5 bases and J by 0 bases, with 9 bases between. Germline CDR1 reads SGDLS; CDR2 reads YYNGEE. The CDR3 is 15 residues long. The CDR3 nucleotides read TGTGCCAGCAGGCGCGGGGTCTCTGGGGCCAACGTCCTGACTTTC. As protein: CASRRGVSGANVLTF. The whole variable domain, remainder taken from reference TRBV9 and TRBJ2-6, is DSGVTQTPKHLITATGQRVTLRCSPRSGDLSVYWYQQSLDQGLQFLIQYYNGEERAKGNILERFSAQQFPDLHSELNLSSLELGDSALYFCASRRGVSGANVLTFGAGSRLTVL.

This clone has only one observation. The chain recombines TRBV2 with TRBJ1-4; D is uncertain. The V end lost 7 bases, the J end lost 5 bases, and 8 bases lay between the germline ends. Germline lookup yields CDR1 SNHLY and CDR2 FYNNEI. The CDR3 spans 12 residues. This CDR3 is CASMYLNEKLFF. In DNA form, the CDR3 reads TGTGCCAGCATGTATCTAAATGAAAAACTGTTTTTT.

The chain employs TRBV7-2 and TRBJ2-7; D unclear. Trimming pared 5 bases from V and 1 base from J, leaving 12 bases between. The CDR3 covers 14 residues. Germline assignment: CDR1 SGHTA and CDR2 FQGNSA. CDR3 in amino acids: CASSSRLSSYEQYF. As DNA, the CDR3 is TGTGCCAGCAGCAGTCGCCTAAGTTCCTACGAGCAGTACTTC. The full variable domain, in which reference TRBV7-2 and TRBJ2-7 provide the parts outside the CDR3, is GAGVSQSPSNKVTEKGKDVELRCDPISGHTALYWYRQSLGQGLEFLIYFQGNSAPDKSGLPSDRFSAERTGGSVSTLTIQRTQQEDSAVYLCASSSRLSSYEQYFGPGTRLTVT.

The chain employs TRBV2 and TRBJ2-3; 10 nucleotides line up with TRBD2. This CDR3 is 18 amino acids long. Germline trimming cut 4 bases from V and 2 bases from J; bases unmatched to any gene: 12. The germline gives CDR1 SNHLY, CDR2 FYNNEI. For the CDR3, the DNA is TGTGCCAGCAGTGGGCGAGCGGGGGGGCCCACCAACACAGATACGCAGTATTTT. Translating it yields CASSGRAGGPTNTDTQYF.

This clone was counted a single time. The CDR3 reads CASTSGTAYGYTF. CDR3 nucleotide sequence: TGTGCCAGCACTAGCGGGACAGCTTATGGCTACACCTTC. The chain has TRBV28 and TRBJ1-2, with 7 nucleotides matching TRBD1. CDR1 is MDHEN and CDR2 is SYDVKM in the germline V gene. This CDR3 spans 13 amino acids. Unmatched junction bases numbered 7, after V lost 7 bases and J lost 5 bases.

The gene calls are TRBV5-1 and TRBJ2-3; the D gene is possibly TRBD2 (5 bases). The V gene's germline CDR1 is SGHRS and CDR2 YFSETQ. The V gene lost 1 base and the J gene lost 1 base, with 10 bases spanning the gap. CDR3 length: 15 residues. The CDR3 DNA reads TGCGCCAGCAGCTTGAACGGGGAAGGCACAGATACGCAGTATTTT. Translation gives CASSLNGEGTDTQYF.

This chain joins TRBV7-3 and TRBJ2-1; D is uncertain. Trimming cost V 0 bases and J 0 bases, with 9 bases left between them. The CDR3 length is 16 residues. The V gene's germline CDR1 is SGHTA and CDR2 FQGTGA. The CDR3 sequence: CASSLTVHSSYNEQFF. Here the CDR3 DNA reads TGTGCCAGCAGCTTAACGGTCCACAGCTCCTACAATGAGCAGTTCTTC.

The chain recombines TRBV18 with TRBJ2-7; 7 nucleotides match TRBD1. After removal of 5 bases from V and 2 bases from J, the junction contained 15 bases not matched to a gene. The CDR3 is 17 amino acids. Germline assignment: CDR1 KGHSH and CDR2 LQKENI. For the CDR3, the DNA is TGTGCCAGCTCAGAGTGGCGCCCAGGGGGATGGGCCTACGAGCAGTACTTC. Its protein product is CASSEWRPGGWAYEQYF.

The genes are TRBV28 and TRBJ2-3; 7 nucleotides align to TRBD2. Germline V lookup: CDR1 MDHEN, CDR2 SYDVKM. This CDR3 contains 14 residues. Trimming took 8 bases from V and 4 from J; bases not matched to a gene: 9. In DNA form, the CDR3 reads TGTGCCAGCCGAAAAAGACTAGCCCCAGATACGCAGTATTTT. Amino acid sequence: CASRKRLAPDTQYF.

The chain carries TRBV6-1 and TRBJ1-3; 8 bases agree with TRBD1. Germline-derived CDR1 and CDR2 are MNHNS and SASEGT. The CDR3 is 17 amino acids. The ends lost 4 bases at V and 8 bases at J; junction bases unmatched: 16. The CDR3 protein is CASSVFETGVLGDTIYF. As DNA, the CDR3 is TGTGCCAGCAGTGTGTTTGAGACAGGGGTTTTGGGGGACACCATATATTTT.